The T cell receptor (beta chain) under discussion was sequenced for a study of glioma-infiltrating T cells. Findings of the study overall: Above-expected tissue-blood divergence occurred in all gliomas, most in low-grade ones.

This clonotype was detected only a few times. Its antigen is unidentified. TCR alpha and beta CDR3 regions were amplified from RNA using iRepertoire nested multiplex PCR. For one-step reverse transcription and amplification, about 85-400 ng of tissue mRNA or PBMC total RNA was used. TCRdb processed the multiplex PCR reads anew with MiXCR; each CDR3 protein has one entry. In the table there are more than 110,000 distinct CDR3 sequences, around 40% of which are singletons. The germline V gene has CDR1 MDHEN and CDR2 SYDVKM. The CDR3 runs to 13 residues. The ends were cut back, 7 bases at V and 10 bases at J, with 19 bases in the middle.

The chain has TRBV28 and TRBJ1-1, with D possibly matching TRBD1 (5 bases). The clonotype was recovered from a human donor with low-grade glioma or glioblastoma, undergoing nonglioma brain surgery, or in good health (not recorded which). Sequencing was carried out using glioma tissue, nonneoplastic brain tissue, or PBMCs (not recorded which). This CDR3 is CASIWAEGRGAFF. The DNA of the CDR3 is TGTGCCAGCATATGGGCCGAGGGAAGGGGAGCTTTCTTT.